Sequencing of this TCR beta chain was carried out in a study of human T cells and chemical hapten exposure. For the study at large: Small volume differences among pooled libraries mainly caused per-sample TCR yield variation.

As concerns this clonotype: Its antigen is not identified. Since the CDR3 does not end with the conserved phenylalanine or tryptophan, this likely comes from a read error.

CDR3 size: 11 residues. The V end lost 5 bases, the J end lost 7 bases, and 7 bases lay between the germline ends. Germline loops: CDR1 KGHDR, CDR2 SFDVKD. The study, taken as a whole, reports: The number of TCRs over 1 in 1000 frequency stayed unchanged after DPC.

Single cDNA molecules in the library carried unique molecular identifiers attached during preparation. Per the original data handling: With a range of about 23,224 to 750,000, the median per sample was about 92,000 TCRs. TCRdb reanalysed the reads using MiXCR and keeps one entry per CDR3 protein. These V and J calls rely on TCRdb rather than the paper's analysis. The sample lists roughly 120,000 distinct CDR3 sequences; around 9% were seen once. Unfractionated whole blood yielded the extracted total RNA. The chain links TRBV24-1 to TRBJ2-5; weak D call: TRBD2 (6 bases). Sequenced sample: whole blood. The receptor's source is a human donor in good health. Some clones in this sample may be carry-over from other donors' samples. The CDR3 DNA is TGTGCCACCAGTGCCGGGGGGACCCAGTACTCC. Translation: CATSAGGTQYS.